Listed here are 10 T cell receptor beta chains from one sample, sequenced in a study of shared clonotypes between healthy human individuals. TCRdb keeps only in-frame clones here, not all; method: immunoSEQ multiplex PCR. The sample has about 520,000 clones; more than 95% are singletons. Sequencing was performed on naive CD4+ T cells sorted from blood. The subset is: CD45RA+ positively selected. The receptors here all came from a woman in her twenties or thirties in good health.

The chain links TRBV14 to TRBJ1-4; 7 bases fit TRBD1. Germline V gene data show CDR1 as SGHDN and CDR2 as FVKESK. V was pared by 4 bases and J by 4 bases, with 6 bases of the junction left unmatched. The CDR3 spans 15 residues. CDR3 in DNA: TGTGCCAGCAGCCCTTGGGACAGAGATAATGAAAAACTGTTTTTT. Translation gives CASSPWDRDNEKLFF.

The rearrangement links TRBV4-1 to TRBJ2-7; D possibly corresponds to TRBD2 (5 bases). The CDR3 spans 19 residues. CDR1 is MGHRA, CDR2 YSYEKL, per germline. V was trimmed by 0 bases and J by 2 bases, leaving 23 bases between them. CDR3 sequence: CASSQDIGAVTKSTYEQYF. The CDR3 bases are TGCGCCAGCAGCCAAGATATTGGAGCGGTTACGAAAAGTACCTACGAGCAGTACTTC.

The CDR3: CASSLRELNTEAFF. CDR3 coding DNA: TGCGCCAGCAGCTTGCGGGAACTGAACACTGAAGCTTTCTTT. V usage is TRBV5-1 and J usage is TRBJ1-1, with D hard to call. The CDR3 is 14 residues long. Trimming left V 1 base short and J 0 bases short, with 7 bases between. Per the germline V gene, CDR1 is SGHRS and CDR2 is YFSETQ.

The chain recombines TRBV6-4 with TRBJ2-2; no reliable D call. This CDR3 has 13 residues. V was pared by 5 bases and J by 5 bases, with 9 bases between. Germline V lookup: CDR1 MRHNA, CDR2 SNTAGT. Here the CDR3 reads CASSLRGTGELFF. The CDR3 DNA reads TGTGCCAGCAGTCTACGTGGGACCGGGGAGCTGTTTTTT.

The chain has TRBV28 and TRBJ2-1, with 12 bases lining up with TRBD2. CDR1 is MDHEN and CDR2 is SYDVKM in the germline V gene. With V trimmed by 6 bases and J by 4 bases, 4 bases remained unmatched. The CDR3 runs to 15 residues. The CDR3: CASRTGLAGYNEQFF. The CDR3 DNA reads TGTGCCAGCAGGACAGGACTAGCGGGATACAATGAGCAGTTCTTC.

The chain has TRBV9 and TRBJ2-1; a weak D match, TRBD2 (6 bases). Between the trimmed V and J ends, which lost 0 bases and 7 bases, there was a span of 17 bases. The CDR3 is made up of 16 amino acids. Germline V gives CDR1 SGDLS, CDR2 YYNGEE. CDR3 coding DNA: TGTGCCAGCAGCGTAGAACCGGGACCCGGAGGGAATGAGCAGTTCTTC. This gives the protein CASSVEPGPGGNEQFF. The complete variable domain, with remaining parts taken from reference TRBV9 and TRBJ2-1, reads DSGVTQTPKHLITATGQRVTLRCSPRSGDLSVYWYQQSLDQGLQFLIQYYNGEERAKGNILERFSAQQFPDLHSELNLSSLELGDSALYFCASSVEPGPGGNEQFFGPGTRLTVL.

The CDR3 DNA reads TGTGCCAGCAGTTTACAGGGTACCTACGAGCAGTACTTC. Its protein is CASSLQGTYEQYF. This chain links TRBV27 with TRBJ2-7, with D perhaps TRBD1 (5 bases). The V end lost 2 bases, the J end lost 2 bases, and 7 bases lay between the germline ends. The CDR3 has 13 residues. The germline CDR1 and CDR2 sequences are MNHEY and SMNVEV (reference sequence).

The chain is built from TRBV7-8 and TRBJ1-5, with D maybe TRBD1 (5 bases). The V and J ends lost 2 bases and 1 base respectively, with 12 bases between them. Germline values: CDR1 SGHVS, CDR2 FQNEAQ. This CDR3 has 16 residues. The CDR3 protein is CASSLSRGLSNQPQHF. The CDR3 bases are TGTGCCAGCAGCTTATCACGGGGGTTAAGCAATCAGCCCCAGCATTTT.

This rearrangement joins TRBV14 to TRBJ2-3; D uncertain. Germline CDR1 is SGHDN and CDR2 is FVKESK. V gave up 1 base and J gave up 2 bases, with 7 bases separating them. The length of the CDR3 is 14 residues. The CDR3 nucleotides are TGTGCCAGCAGCCAAGGGCTCTACACAGATACGCAGTATTTT. Residues: CASSQGLYTDTQYF.

J is TRBJ2-5 and V is TRBV28; 10 nucleotides line up with TRBD1. The CDR3 length is 15 residues. The germline gives CDR1 MDHEN, CDR2 SYDVKM. V dropped 5 bases and J dropped 3; count of bases not matched to a gene: 6. The CDR3, as DNA: TGTGCCAGCAGTAGCGCCGGGACAGGGGAAGAGACCCAGTACTTC. Its translation: CASSSAGTGEETQYF.